Ten or more counts support the clone carrying this T cell receptor (beta chain). The antigen remains unidentified. TCRdb recomputed calls from the reads with MiXCR, one row per CDR3 protein. Of around 440,000 distinct CDR3 sequences detected, around 11% appear once; the ten largest clones hold 9.5% to 13%. The data derive from a study of T cell repertoires in cytomegalovirus infection. Background on the study: Both CMV infection and a matching HLA type were indicated by public TCR beta signatures.

The germline gives CDR1 SNHLY, CDR2 FYNNEI. V lost 11 bases, J lost 5 bases, and 12 bases lay in between. The CDR3 contains 11 residues. Overall study findings and caveats: The cumulative frequency of public TCR beta families distinguished individuals who carried CMV together with the relevant HLA. In two of eight donors, the top clonotype was HLA-C-restricted CMV-specific.

Sample: PBMCs. The receptor comes from a human donor in good health (CMV status not recorded). Some clones in this sample may be carry-over from other donors' samples. This chain joins TRBV2 and TRBJ2-5; D is ambiguous. CDR3 sequence: CACTIRETQYF. In DNA, the CDR3 is TGTGCCTGCACCATCAGGGAGACCCAGTACTTC.